Included here is one T cell receptor (beta chain) sequence, with context. The CDR3 has 13 residues. The V gene's germline CDR1 is SGHRS and CDR2 YFSETQ. V lost 7 bases and J lost 4, with 14 bases in between. While infection was still active, Seattle patients were enrolled and then followed longitudinally. In the source study's methods: Estimates of nucleated cell counts were drawn from the amplification of reference gene primers. Measured with immunoSEQ multiplex PCR; TCRdb has only the in-frame clones, and not every one. That table gives V, J and clone size, and the DNA gave D and trimming. The data contain about 160,000 clones, approximately 93% of them singletons. The data belong to a study of blood T cell repertoires in COVID-19. The overall study: Italy, Spain and the United States were the sources of the convalescent and acute COVID-19 samples. Sample material is recorded as cDNA or gDNA derived from T cells, B-cell-depleted T cells, or PBMCs.

The specimen sequenced was peripheral blood. This clonotype was sampled from a woman in her sixties or seventies with COVID-19, enrolled during active disease. The chain has TRBV5-1 and TRBJ1-1; D gene ambiguous. CDR3 amino acids: CASANPPGTEAFF. The CDR3 DNA sequence: TGCGCCAGCGCTAACCCTCCTGGCACTGAAGCTTTCTTT.